The clone carrying this T cell receptor beta chain was detected once. The data originate from a study of blood T cell repertoires in COVID-19. For the study at large: Acute-phase and convalescent COVID-19 samples originated in the United States, Italy and Spain. Sample material is recorded as cDNA or gDNA derived from T cells, B-cell-depleted T cells, or PBMCs.

In the study's own analysis: It was from reference gene primer amplification that nucleated cell counts were estimated. Using immunoSEQ multiplex PCR, the repertoire was profiled, and TCRdb retains in-frame clones only, with some absent. For V, J and clone size, that table is used; D and trimming come from the DNA. The table has roughly 290,000 clones, approximately 90% seen once; the top ten hold about 0.8%. Trimming at V came to 6 bases and at J to 7 bases, leaving 4 bases not matched to a gene. The CDR3 is 13 amino acids. Germline lookup yields CDR1 MNHEY and CDR2 SVGAGI. The sequenced sample was peripheral blood. The chain links TRBV6-5 to TRBJ1-5; 9 positions agree with TRBD1. This receptor was identified in a young man with acute or convalescent COVID-19. The DNA for the CDR3 is TGTGCCAGCAGAAGGACAGGGGCCCAGCCCCAGCATTTT. It specifies CASRRTGAQPQHF.